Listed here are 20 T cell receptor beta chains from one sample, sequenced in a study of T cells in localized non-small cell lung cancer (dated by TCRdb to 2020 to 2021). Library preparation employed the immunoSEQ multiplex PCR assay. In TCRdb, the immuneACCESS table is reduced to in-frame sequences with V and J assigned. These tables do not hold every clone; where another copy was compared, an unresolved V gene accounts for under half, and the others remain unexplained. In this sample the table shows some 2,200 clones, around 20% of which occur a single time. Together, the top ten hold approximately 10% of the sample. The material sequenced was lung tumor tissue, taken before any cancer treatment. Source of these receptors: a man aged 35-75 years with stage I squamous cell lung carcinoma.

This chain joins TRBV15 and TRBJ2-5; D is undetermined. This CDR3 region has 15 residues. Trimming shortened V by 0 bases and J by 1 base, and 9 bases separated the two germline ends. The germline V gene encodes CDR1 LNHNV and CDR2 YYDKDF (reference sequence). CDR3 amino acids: CATSRDQLPQETQYF. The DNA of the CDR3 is TGTGCCACCAGCAGAGATCAACTACCCCAAGAGACCCAGTACTTC.

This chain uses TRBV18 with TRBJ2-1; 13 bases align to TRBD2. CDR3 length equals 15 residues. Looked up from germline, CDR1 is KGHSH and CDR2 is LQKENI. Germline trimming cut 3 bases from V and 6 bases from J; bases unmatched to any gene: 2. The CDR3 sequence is CASSPGTSGINEQFF. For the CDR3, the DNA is TGTGCCAGCTCACCCGGGACTAGCGGGATCAATGAGCAGTTCTTC.

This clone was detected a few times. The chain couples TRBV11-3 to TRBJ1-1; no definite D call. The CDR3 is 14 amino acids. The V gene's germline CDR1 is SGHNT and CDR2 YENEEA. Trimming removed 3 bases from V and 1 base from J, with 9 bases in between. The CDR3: CASSLGYSNTEAFF. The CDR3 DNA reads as TGTGCCAGCAGCTTGGGGTATTCGAACACTGAAGCTTTCTTT.

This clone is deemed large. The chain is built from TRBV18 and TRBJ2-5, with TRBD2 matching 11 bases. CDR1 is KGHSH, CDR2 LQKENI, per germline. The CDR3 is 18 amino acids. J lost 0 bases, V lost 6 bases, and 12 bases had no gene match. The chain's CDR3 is CASSEEGLADYNQETQYF. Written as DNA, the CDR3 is TGTGCCAGCTCGGAGGAGGGACTAGCGGACTACAACCAAGAGACCCAGTACTTC.

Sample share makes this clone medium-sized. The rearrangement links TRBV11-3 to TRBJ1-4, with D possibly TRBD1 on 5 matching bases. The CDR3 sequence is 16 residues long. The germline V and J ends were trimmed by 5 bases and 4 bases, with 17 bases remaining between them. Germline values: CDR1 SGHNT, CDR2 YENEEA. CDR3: CASSQGDADRNEKLFF. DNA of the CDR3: TGTGCCAGCAGCCAAGGGGACGCGGACCGTAATGAAAAACTGTTTTTT.

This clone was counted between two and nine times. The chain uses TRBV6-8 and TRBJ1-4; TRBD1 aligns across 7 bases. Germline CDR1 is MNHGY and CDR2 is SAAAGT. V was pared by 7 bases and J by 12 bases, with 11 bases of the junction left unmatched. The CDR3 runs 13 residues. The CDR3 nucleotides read TGTGCCAGCACTTTACAGACAGGGAGGCAACTGTTTTTT. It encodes CASTLQTGRQLFF.

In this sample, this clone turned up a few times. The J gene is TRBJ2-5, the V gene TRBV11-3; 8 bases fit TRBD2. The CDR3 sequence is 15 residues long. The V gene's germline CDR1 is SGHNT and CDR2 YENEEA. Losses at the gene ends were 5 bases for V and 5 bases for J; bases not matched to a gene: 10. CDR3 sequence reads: CASSLRGGGRETQYF. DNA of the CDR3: TGTGCCAGCAGCCTGCGTGGGGGCGGGAGGGAGACCCAGTACTTC.

CDR3: CASSSGTSYNEQFF. The DNA of the CDR3 is TGTGCCAGCAGTTCCGGGACTAGCTACAATGAGCAGTTCTTC. This chain uses TRBV28 with TRBJ2-1; 8 nucleotides match TRBD2. V was pared by 4 bases and J by 3 bases, with 2 bases of the junction left unmatched. This CDR3 contains 14 residues. Per germline, CDR1 MDHEN and CDR2 SYDVKM.

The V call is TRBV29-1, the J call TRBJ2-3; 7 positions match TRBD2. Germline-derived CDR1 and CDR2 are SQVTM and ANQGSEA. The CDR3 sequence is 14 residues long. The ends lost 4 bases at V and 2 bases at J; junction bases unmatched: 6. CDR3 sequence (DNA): TGCAGCGTTGCCAAGGGAGGGGCCACAGATACGCAGTATTTT. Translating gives CSVAKGGATDTQYF.

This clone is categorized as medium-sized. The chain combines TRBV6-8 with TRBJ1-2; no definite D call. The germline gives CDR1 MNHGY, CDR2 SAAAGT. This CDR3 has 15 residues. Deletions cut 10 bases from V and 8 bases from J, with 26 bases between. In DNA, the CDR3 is TGTGCCATCAGCTCTCGGAGTGAGACAACTGGCGGCTACACCTTC. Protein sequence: CAISSRSETTGGYTF.

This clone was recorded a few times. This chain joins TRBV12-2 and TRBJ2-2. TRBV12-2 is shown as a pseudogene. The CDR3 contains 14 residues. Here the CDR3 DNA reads TGTGCAAGTCGCTTAGATGAGGGGACCGGGGAGCTGTTTTTT. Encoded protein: CASRLDEGTGELFF.

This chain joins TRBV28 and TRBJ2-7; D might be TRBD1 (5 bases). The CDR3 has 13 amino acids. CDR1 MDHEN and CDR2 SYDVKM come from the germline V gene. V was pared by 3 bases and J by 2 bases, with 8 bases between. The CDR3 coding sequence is TGTGCCAGCAGTTTCCCAGGGACCTACGAGCAGTACTTC. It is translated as CASSFPGTYEQYF.

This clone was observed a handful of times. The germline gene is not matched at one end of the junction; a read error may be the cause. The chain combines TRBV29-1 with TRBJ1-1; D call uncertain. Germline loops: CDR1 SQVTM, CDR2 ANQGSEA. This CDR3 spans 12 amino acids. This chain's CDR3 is CSVEGMNTEAFF. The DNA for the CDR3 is TGCAGCGTCGAAGGAATGAACACTGAAGCTTTCTTT.

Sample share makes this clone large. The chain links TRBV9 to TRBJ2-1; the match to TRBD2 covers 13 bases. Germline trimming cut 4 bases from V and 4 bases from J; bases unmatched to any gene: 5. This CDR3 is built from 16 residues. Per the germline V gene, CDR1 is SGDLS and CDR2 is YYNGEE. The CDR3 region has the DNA TGTGCCAGCAGCCCCCGGACTAGCGGGAGTTACAATGAGCAGTTCTTC. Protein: CASSPRTSGSYNEQFF.

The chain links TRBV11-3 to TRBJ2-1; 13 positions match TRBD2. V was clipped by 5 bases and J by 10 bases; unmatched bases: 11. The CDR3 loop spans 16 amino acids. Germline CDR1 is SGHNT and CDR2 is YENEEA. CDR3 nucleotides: TGTGCCAGCAGCCAAGTACTGGGGACTAGCGGGATCGAGCAGTTCTTC. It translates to CASSQVLGTSGIEQFF.

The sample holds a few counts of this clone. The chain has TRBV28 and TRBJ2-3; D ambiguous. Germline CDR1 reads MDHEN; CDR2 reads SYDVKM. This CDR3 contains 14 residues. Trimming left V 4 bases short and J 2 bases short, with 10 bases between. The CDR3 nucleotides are TGTGCCAGCAGTTCCCGGGCCTTCACAGATACGCAGTATTTT. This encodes CASSSRAFTDTQYF. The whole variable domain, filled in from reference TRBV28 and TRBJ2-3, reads DVKVTQSSRYLVKRTGEKVFLECVQDMDHENMFWYRQDPGLGLRLIYFSYDVKMKEKGDIPEGYSVSREKKERFSLILESASTNQTSMYLCASSSRAFTDTQYFGPGTRLTVL.

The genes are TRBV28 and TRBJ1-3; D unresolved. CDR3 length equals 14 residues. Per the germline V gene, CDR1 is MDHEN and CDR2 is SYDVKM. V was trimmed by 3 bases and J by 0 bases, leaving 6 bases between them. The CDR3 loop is CASSFGNSGNTIYF. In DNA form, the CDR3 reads TGTGCCAGCAGTTTTGGGAACTCTGGAAACACCATATATTTT.

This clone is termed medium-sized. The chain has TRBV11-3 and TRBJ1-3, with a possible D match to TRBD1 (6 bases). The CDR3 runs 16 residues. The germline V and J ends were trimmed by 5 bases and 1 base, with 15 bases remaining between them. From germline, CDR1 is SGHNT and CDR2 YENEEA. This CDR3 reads CASSPTRGASGNTIYF. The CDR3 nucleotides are TGTGCCAGCAGCCCGACGAGGGGGGCGTCTGGAAACACCATATATTTT. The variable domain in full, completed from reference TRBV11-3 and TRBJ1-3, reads EAGVVQSPRYKIIEKKQPVAFWCNPISGHNTLYWYLQNLGQGPELLIRYENEEAVDDSQLPKDRFSAERLKGVDSTLKIQPAELGDSAVYLCASSPTRGASGNTIYFGEGSWLTVV.

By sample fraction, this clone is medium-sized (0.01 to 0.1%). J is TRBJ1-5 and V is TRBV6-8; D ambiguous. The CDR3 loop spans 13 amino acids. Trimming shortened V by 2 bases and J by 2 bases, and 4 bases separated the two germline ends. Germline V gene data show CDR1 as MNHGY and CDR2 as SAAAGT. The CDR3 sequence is CASSYGRNQPQHF. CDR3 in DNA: TGTGCCAGCAGTTACGGGCGCAATCAGCCCCAGCATTTT.

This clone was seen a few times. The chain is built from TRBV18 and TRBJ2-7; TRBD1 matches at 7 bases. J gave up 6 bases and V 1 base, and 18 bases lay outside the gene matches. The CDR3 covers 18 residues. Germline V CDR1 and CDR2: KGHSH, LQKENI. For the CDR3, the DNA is TGTGCCAGCTCACCACTTATTTCAAATGACAGGGAATTCTTCGAGCAGTACTTC. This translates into CASSPLISNDREFFEQYF.